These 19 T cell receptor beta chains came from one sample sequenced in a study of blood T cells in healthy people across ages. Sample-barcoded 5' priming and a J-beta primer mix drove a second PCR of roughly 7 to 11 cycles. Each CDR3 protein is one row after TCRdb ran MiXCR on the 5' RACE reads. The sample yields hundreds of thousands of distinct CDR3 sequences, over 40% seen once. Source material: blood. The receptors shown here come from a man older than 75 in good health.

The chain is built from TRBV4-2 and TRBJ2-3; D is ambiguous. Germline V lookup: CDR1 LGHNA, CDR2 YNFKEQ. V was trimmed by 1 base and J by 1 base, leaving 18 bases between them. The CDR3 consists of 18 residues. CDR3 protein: CASSQGGVAGFRTDTQYF. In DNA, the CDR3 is TGTGCCAGCAGCCAAGGTGGTGTAGCAGGATTCCGCACAGATACGCAGTATTTT.

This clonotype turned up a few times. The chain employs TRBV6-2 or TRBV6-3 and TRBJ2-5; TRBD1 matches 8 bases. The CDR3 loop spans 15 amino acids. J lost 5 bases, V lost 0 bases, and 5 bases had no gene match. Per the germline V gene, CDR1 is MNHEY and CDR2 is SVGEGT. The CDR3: CASSYSSRQGETQYF. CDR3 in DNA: TGTGCCAGCAGTTACTCGAGTAGACAGGGGGAGACCCAGTACTTC.

The CDR3 loop reads CASSQDLAETQETQYF. The CDR3 DNA follows: TGTGCCAGCAGCCAAGATTTAGCGGAGACCCAAGAGACCCAGTACTTC. The rearrangement uses TRBV4-2 and TRBJ2-5; the D gene is possibly TRBD2 (6 bases). The V end was cut by 0 bases, the J end by 1 base, with 12 bases between. This CDR3 spans 16 amino acids. Germline-derived CDR1 and CDR2 are LGHNA and YNFKEQ.

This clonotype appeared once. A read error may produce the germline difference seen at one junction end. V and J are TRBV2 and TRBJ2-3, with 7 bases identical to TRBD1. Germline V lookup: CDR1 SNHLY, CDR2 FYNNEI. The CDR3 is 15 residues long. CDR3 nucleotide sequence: TGCGCCAGCAAGAGGGAGAAGGGACAGCAAGATACGCAGTATTTT. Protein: CASKREKGQQDTQYF.

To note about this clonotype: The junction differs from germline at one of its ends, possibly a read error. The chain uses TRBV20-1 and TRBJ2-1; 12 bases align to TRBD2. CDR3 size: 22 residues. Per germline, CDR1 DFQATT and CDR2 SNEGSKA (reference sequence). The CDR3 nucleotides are TGCAGTGTTAGACCTCCCTCAGCCCCACTAGCGGGGGGAACAATCTCCTACAATGAGCAGTTCTTC. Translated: CSVRPPSAPLAGGTISYNEQFF.

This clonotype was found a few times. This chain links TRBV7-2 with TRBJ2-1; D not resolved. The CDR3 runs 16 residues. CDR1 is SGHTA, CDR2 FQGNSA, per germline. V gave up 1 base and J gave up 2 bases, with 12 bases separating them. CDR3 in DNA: TGTGCCAGCAGCTTAGTCCCTCTTAGCACCTACAATGAGCAGTTCTTC. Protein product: CASSLVPLSTYNEQFF. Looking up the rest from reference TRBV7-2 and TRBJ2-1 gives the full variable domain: GAGVSQSPSNKVTEKGKDVELRCDPISGHTALYWYRQSLGQGLEFLIYFQGNSAPDKSGLPSDRFSAERTGGSVSTLTIQRTQQEDSAVYLCASSLVPLSTYNEQFFGPGTRLTVL.

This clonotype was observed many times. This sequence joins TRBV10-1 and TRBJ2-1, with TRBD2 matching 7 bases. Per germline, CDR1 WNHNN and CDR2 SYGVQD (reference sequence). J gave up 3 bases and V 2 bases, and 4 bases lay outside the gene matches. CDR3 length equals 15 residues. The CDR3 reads CASSERGGNYNEQFF. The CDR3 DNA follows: TGCGCCAGCAGTGAGCGCGGGGGAAACTACAATGAGCAGTTCTTC.

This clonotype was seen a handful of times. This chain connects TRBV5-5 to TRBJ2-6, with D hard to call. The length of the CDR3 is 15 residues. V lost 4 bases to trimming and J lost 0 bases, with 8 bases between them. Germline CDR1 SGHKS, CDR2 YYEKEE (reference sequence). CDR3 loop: CASSTLLSGANVLTF. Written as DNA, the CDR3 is TGTGCCAGCAGCACCTTACTCTCTGGGGCCAACGTCCTGACTTTC.

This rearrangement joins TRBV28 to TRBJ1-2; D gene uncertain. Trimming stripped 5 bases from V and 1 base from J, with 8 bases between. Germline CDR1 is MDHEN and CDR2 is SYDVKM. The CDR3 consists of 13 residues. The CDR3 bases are TGTGCCAGCAGTGTACTCAGTAACTATGGCTACACCTTC. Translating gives CASSVLSNYGYTF.

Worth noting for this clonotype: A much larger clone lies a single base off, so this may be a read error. This chain's CDR3 is CSARHRYEQYF. The CDR3 DNA reads as TGCAGTGCTAGGCACCGCTACGAGCAGTACTTC. The V call is TRBV20-1, the J call TRBJ2-7; D is ambiguous. The CDR3 contains 11 residues. Trimming took 3 bases from V and 3 from J, leaving 6 bases between them. Germline loops: CDR1 DFQATT, CDR2 SNEGSKA (reference sequence).

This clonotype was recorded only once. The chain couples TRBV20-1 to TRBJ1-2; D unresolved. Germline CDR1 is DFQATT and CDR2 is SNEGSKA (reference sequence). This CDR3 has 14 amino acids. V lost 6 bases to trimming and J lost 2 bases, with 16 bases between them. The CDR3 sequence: CSAHGGEGNYGYTF. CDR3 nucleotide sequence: TGCAGTGCCCACGGAGGAGAGGGCAACTATGGCTACACCTTC.

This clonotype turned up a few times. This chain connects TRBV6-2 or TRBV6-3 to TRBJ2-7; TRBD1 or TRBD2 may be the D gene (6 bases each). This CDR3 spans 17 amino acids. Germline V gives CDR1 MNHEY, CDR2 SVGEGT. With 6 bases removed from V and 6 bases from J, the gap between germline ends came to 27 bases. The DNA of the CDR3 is TGTGCCAGCAGCCTCCAACAGGGTCCAAAGCGGGTCGGCGAGCAGTACTTC. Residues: CASSLQQGPKRVGEQYF.

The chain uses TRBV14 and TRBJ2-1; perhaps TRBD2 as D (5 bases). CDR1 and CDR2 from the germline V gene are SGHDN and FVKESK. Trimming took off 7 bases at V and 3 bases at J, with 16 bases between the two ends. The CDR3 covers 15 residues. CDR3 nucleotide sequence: TGTGCCAGCACCCACGGCGGAAGCGGCTACAATGAGCAGTTCTTC. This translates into CASTHGGSGYNEQFF.

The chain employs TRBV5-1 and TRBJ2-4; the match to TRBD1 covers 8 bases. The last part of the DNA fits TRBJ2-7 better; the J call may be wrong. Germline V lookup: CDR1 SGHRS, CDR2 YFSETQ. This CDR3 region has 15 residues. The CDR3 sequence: CASRSSGGASYEQYF. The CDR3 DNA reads TGCGCCAGCAGGTCATCAGGGGGCGCCAGCTACGAGCAGTACTTC.

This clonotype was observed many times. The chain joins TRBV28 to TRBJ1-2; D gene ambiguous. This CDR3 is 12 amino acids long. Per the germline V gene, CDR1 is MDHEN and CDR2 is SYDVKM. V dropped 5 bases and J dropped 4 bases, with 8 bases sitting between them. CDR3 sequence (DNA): TGTGCCAGCAGTCTGGGGAGCTATGGCTACACCTTC. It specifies CASSLGSYGYTF.

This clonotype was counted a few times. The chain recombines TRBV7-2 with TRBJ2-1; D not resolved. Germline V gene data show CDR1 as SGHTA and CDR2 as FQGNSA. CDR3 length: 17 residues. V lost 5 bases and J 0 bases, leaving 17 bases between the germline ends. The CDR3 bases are TGTGCCAGCAGCCCAGAAGAGGTACGTAACTCCTACAATGAGCAGTTCTTC. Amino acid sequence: CASSPEEVRNSYNEQFF.

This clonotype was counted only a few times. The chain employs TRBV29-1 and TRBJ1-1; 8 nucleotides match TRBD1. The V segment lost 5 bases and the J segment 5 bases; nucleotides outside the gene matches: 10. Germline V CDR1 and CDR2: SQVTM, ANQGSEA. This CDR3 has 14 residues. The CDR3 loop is CSVYLRTGYTEAFF. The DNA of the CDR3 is TGCAGCGTTTATCTAAGGACAGGGTATACTGAAGCTTTCTTT.

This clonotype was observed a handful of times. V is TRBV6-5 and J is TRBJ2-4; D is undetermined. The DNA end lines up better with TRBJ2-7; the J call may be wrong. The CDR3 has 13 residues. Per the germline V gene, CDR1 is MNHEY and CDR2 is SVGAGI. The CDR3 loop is CASSRGQPPEQYF. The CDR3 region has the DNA TGTGCCAGCAGCCGAGGCCAGCCCCCCGAGCAGTACTTC.

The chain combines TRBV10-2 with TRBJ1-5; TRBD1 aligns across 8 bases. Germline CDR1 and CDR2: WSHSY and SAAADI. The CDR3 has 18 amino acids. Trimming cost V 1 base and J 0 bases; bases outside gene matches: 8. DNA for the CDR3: TGCGCCAGCAGTGAGTTGGACAGGGACCCATATAGCAATCAGCCCCAGCATTTT. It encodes CASSELDRDPYSNQPQHF.